The source of this T cell receptor beta chain is a study of T-cell memory formation after mild COVID-19. The study, taken as a whole, reports: A second wave of clones peaked on day 37, and their SARS-CoV-2 specificity went unconfirmed. CD8+ contracting clones occupied EMRA, while CD4+ ones occupied mainly CM and EM.

V shed 0 bases and J shed 5 bases, with 17 bases lying between them. Germline V gene lookup returns CDR1 GTSNPN and CDR2 SVGIG (reference sequence). The CDR3 contains 16 residues. This clonotype was detected only a few times. As yet, its antigen is unknown. TCRdb redid the calling of the 5' RACE reads with MiXCR, one entry per CDR3 protein. The sample contains approximately 500,000 distinct CDR3 sequences, nearly 25% of which appear only once. The receptor was derived from an adult woman who had mild COVID-19 (a few samples of this study predate the infection). Cell type and time point are not known. Specimen: PBMCs or a T cell subset sorted from them (not recorded which). J is TRBJ2-4 and V is TRBV30; possible D gene TRBD2, 7 bases. The CDR3 loop is CAWSVRGGPYENIQYF. CDR3 coding DNA: TGTGCCTGGAGTGTAAGGGGGGGGCCGTACGAAAACATTCAGTACTTC.